The next 29 T cell receptor delta chains were all read from a single sample in a study of delta chain sequences of gamma delta T cells. TCRdb reanalysed the 5' RACE reads via CATT. The table has 2,000 to 3,000 delta-chain clones, about 26% seen once. What was sequenced was either unsorted cells or a sorted T cell fraction (not recorded which). The receptors were sampled from a human donor in good health.

This clone is termed medium-sized. The chain couples TRDV2 to TRDJ3; 13 positions agree with TRDD3. The junction had 10 bases not matched to a gene; V was cut back by 3 bases and J by 0 bases. The CDR3 consists of 21 residues. CDR1 and CDR2 from the germline V gene are GEAIGNYY and EKD. The CDR3 nucleotides read TGTGCCTGTGACCGGTTACTGGGGGATACGTCCGACTCCTGGGACACCCGACAGATGTTTTTC. Translated: CACDRLLGDTSDSWDTRQMFF.

This clone came up a few times. Without a V gene call, the J gene is given as TRDJ1; the D call in the table, TRDD3, was not verified against the DNA. The CDR3 totals 17 residues. The CDR3 DNA is TGTGCCTCTTGTACTGGGGGACCGACCTTGTACACCGATAAACTCATCTTT. It translates to CASCTGGPTLYTDKLIF.

Concerning this clone itself: A far larger clone is a single base away, which makes a read error likely. Other nucleotide sequences in the sample specify the same CDR3. The chain combines TRDV2 with TRDJ3; a weak D match, TRDD3 (5 bases). The germline gives CDR1 GEAIGNYY, CDR2 EKD. This CDR3 spans 18 amino acids. The CDR3 here is CACDTVGKKEWDTRQMFF. The CDR3 DNA is TGTGCCTGTGACACCGTGGGGAAGAAGGAGTGGGATACCCGACAGATGTTTTTC.

This clone was recorded once. The protein recorded in TCRdb matches a much larger clone and deviates from this DNA's translation at residue 16, suggesting a read error; the protein here is obtained by translating the DNA. This chain uses TRDV2 with TRDJ3, with 9 bases fitting TRDD3. This CDR3 contains 21 residues. CDR1 is GEAIGNYY, CDR2 EKD, per germline. CDR3 DNA: TGTGCCTGTGACACCGTTCGTACTGGGGGACCGCTCTCCTGGGACGCCCGACAGATGTTTTTC. As protein: CACDTVRTGGPLSWDARQMFF.

Relative to its sample, this clone is medium-sized. The gene calls are TRDV2 and TRDJ1; TRDD3 agrees at 10 bases. The CDR3 spans 19 residues. The V gene's germline CDR1 is GEAIGNYY and CDR2 EKD. Germline trimming cut 0 bases from V and 3 bases from J; bases unmatched to any gene: 15. CDR3 amino acids: CACDTLKSGDTRGADKLIF. The CDR3 region has the DNA TGTGCCTGTGACACCTTGAAGTCGGGGGATACGCGGGGGGCCGATAAACTCATCTTT.

This clone was seen just once. This chain uses TRDV2 with TRDJ1, with 7 bases lining up with TRDD3. Trimming at V came to 8 bases and at J to 3 bases, leaving 23 bases not matched to a gene. Germline-derived CDR1 and CDR2 are GEAIGNYY and EKD. CDR3 length: 18 residues. The CDR3 bases are TGTGCCTTATCAGACTTAGGCGGTATTCGGGATACCGCCGATAAACTCATCTTT. Amino acid sequence: CALSDLGGIRDTADKLIF.

Within the sample, this clone is medium-sized. This sequence joins TRDV2 and TRDJ1, with 8 bases aligning to TRDD3. After removal of 0 bases from V and 0 bases from J, the junction contained 11 bases not matched to a gene. Per germline, CDR1 GEAIGNYY and CDR2 EKD. This CDR3 spans 18 amino acids. The CDR3 is CACDTLPTGGLNTDKLIF. CDR3 nucleotides: TGTGCCTGTGACACCCTACCTACTGGGGGTCTCAACACCGATAAACTCATCTTT.

About this clone: TCRdb's protein, taken from a much larger clone, differs from this DNA's translation at residue 11, likely owing to a read error; the protein displayed comes from the DNA. The CDR3 sequence is CACDPVLGDTTTDKLIF. DNA of the CDR3: TGTGCCTGTGACCCTGTACTGGGGGATACAACCACCGATAAACTCATCTTT. J is TRDJ1 and V is TRDV2; 12 bases line up with TRDD3. The germline V gene has CDR1 GEAIGNYY and CDR2 EKD. This CDR3 has 17 residues. The trim removed 3 bases at V and 1 base at J, leaving 8 bases unmatched.

With respect to this clone: One end of the junction does not line up with germline, which may come from a read error. The chain has TRDV2 and TRDJ1, with 7 bases aligning to TRDD3. The CDR3 runs 17 residues. The germline V gene encodes CDR1 GEAIGNYY and CDR2 EKD. The CDR3 sequence: CACDTLGVSTYTDNLIF. The CDR3 nucleotides read TGTGCCTGTGACACTCTGGGGGTTTCAACGTACACCGATAACCTCATCTTT.

By share, this clone ranks as hyperexpanded. This chain uses TRDV2 with TRDJ3, with 9 bases identical to TRDD3. This CDR3 is built from 21 residues. Germline V CDR1 and CDR2: GEAIGNYY, EKD. Trimming at V came to 0 bases and at J to 0 bases, leaving 11 bases not matched to a gene. CDR3: CACDTPVLGETSSWDTRQMFF. The CDR3 coding sequence is TGTGCCTGTGACACCCCGGTACTGGGGGAGACAAGCTCCTGGGACACCCGACAGATGTTTTTC.

This clone appeared a few times. This sequence is one base from a far larger clone and is likely a read error. The rearrangement uses TRDV2 and TRDJ3, with TRDD3 matching over 8 bases. This CDR3 has 21 residues. The J segment lost 3 bases and the V segment lost 3 bases, leaving 18 bases of the junction unmatched. The germline CDR1 and CDR2 sequences are GEAIGNYY and EKD. CDR3 region: CACDPAFQRGGIIWDTRQMFF. In DNA, the CDR3 is TGTGCCTGTGACCCGGCCTTCCAACGCGGGGGGATAATCTGGGACACCCGACAGATGTTTTTC.

Sample share makes this clone large (0.1 to 1%). This chain uses TRDV2 with TRDJ3, with TRDD3 matching 9 bases. The CDR3 consists of 19 residues. The germline gives CDR1 GEAIGNYY, CDR2 EKD. V lost 3 bases to trimming and J lost 0 bases; unmatched junction nucleotides: 8. The CDR3 DNA reads as TGTGCCTGTGACCCCTTACTGGGGGAGAGCTCCTGGGACACCCGACAGATGTTTTTC. Protein product: CACDPLLGESSWDTRQMFF.

This clone was found once. A much larger clonotype is one base distant, so this may be a read error. The J gene is TRDJ1, the V gene TRDV2; TRDD3 matches 9 bases. CDR1 and CDR2 (germline): GEAIGNYY, EKD. The length of the CDR3 is 19 residues. Losses at the gene ends were 0 bases for V and 0 bases for J; bases not matched to a gene: 13. This chain's CDR3 is CACDTLLGESLKYTDKLIF. Written as DNA, the CDR3 is TGTGCCTGTGACACCTTACTGGGGGAGTCCTTGAAATACACCGATAAACTCATCTTT.

As for this clone: This likely came from a read error, as a far larger clone is one base away. The genes are TRDV2 and TRDJ1; no definite D call. The germline V gene encodes CDR1 GEAIGNYY and CDR2 EKD. This CDR3 is 14 amino acids long. Trimming took off 2 bases at V and 4 bases at J, with 13 bases between the two ends. The CDR3 nucleotides read TGTGCCTGTGACAACGTACTGATTATCGATAAACTCATCTTT. Encoded protein: CACDNVLIIDKLIF.

As concerns this clone: A far larger clone is just one base off, so this is likely a read error. The chain combines TRDV2 with TRDJ1, with 13 bases that match TRDD3. V was pared by 7 bases and J by 0 bases, with 16 bases of the junction left unmatched. The CDR3 consists of 19 residues. Germline V gene data show CDR1 as GEAIGNYY and CDR2 as EKD. The CDR3 region is CAWDDVLGDTHKYTDKLIF. DNA of the CDR3: TGTGCCTGGGACGATGTACTGGGGGATACGCATAAGTACACCGATAAACTCATCTTT.

By sample fraction, this clone is medium-sized. The J gene is TRDJ1, the V gene TRDV2; D is unresolved. The CDR3 has 14 residues. Germline V gives CDR1 GEAIGNYY, CDR2 EKD. V lost 3 bases and J lost 3, with 13 bases in between. CDR3 residues: CACDPLSRADKLIF. CDR3 bases: TGTGCCTGTGACCCACTCTCCCGGGCCGATAAACTCATCTTT.

Sample share makes this clone medium-sized (0.01 to 0.1%). Other DNA sequences from this sample encode an identical CDR3 as well. The chain employs TRDV2 and TRDJ1; 13 bases agree with TRDD3. This CDR3 is built from 17 residues. Unmatched junction bases numbered 8, after V lost 0 bases and J lost 5 bases. Germline CDR1 GEAIGNYY, CDR2 EKD. The CDR3 coding sequence is TGTGCCTGTGACACCGTACAACTGGGGGATACGGAGGATAAACTCATCTTT. Translation: CACDTVQLGDTEDKLIF.

CDR3 amino acids: CACDSVSRGTDKLIF. The CDR3 DNA sequence: TGTGCCTGTGACTCCGTATCTAGGGGTACCGATAAACTCATCTTT. The chain carries TRDV2 and TRDJ1; D unclear. The germline V and J ends were trimmed by 3 bases and 2 bases, with 15 bases remaining between them. Germline V CDR1 and CDR2: GEAIGNYY, EKD. The CDR3 totals 15 residues.

Comments on this clone: A much larger clone differs by one base, so this may be a read error. The chain couples TRDV2 to TRDJ3; D is possibly TRDD3 (6 bases). There are 19 residues in the CDR3. Germline CDR1 and CDR2: GEAIGNYY and EKD. As DNA, the CDR3 is TGTGCCTGTGACACCGGAAATCTCGGGGGAATCTGGGACGCCCGACAGATGTTTTTC. This codes for CACDTGNLGGIWDARQMFF.

Remarks on this clone: This could be a read error, since a much larger clone is one nucleotide away. The chain joins TRDV2 to TRDJ3, with 11 bases that match TRDD3. The CDR3 runs to 19 residues. Germline CDR1 reads GEAIGNYY; CDR2 reads EKD. V dropped 3 bases and J dropped 0; count of bases not matched to a gene: 6. The CDR3 protein is CACDPLLGDSSWDTRQMFF. The CDR3 nucleotides are TGTGCCTGTGACCCCCTACTGGGGGATAGCTCCTGGGACACCCGACAGATGTTTTTC.

In the case of this clone: The protein TCRdb gives is from a much larger clone and does not agree with this DNA's translation at residue 15, likely a read error; the protein shown here comes from the DNA. This chain connects TRDV2 to TRDJ1; 7 positions match TRDD3. The CDR3 contains 17 residues. Germline-derived CDR1 and CDR2 are GEAIGNYY and EKD. For the CDR3, the DNA is TGTGCCTGTGACTCCGTACTGGGGACCAAAGACACCGATAAACACATCTTT. Its translation is CACDSVLGTKDTDKHIF.

In its sample, this clone ranks as medium-sized. The gene calls are TRDV2 and TRDJ1; 10 nucleotides match TRDD3. Looked up from germline, CDR1 is GEAIGNYY and CDR2 is EKD. CDR3 length: 15 residues. V gave up 4 bases and J gave up 3 bases; unmatched junction bases: 7. CDR3 protein: CACDLLGDLSDKLIF. The CDR3 coding sequence is TGTGCCTGTGATCTACTGGGGGATCTGTCCGATAAACTCATCTTT.

This clone is classed as medium-sized. The chain is built from TRDV2 and TRDJ1, with 8 positions matching TRDD3. With 3 bases clipped from V and 0 bases from J, the junction kept 8 bases outside the gene matches. Looked up from germline, CDR1 is GEAIGNYY and CDR2 is EKD. CDR3 size: 16 residues. The CDR3 DNA sequence: TGTGCCTGTGACGACCTACTGGGGGGCTACACCGATAAACTCATCTTT. It codes for CACDDLLGGYTDKLIF.

By sample fraction, this clone is large. The CDR3: CACDTAGGIPTAAWDTRQMFF. Here the CDR3 DNA reads TGTGCCTGTGACACCGCTGGGGGGATACCAACGGCGGCCTGGGACACCCGACAGATGTTTTTC. The genes are TRDV2 and TRDJ3; 9 bases align to TRDD3. This CDR3 is 21 amino acids long. Trimming cost V 0 bases and J 2 bases; bases outside gene matches: 13. Germline V gene lookup returns CDR1 GEAIGNYY and CDR2 EKD.

This clone counts as medium-sized. The chain is built from TRDV2 and TRDJ1, with 8 bases identical to TRDD3. V was clipped by 6 bases and J by 0 bases; unmatched bases: 11. Per the germline V gene, CDR1 is GEAIGNYY and CDR2 is EKD. The CDR3 spans 16 residues. CDR3 DNA: TGTGCCTGTATGGGACTGGGGGGTCCCGACACCGATAAACTCATCTTT. The encoded protein is CACMGLGGPDTDKLIF.

There are a few counts of this clone. The chain recombines TRDV2 with TRDJ1; 11 bases are shared with TRDD3. The CDR3 totals 17 residues. V trimming: 3 bases; J trimming: 3 bases; junction bases outside the gene matches: 11. In germline, CDR1 is GEAIGNYY, CDR2 EKD. In nucleotides, the CDR3 is TGTGCCTGTGACGAACTGGGGGATAATTCTCCCGCCGATAAACTCATCTTT. Residues: CACDELGDNSPADKLIF.

J is TRDJ1 and V is TRDV2, with 8 bases fitting TRDD3. Germline trimming cut 1 base from V and 0 bases from J; bases unmatched to any gene: 9. From germline, CDR1 is GEAIGNYY and CDR2 EKD. The CDR3 is 17 amino acids. The CDR3, as DNA: TGTGCCTGTGACACGATCTCCATTGGGGGATACACCGATAAACTCATCTTT. It yields the protein CACDTISIGGYTDKLIF.

Comments on this clone: A much larger clone differs by one base, so this may be a read error. This chain joins TRDV2 and TRDJ1, with D possibly TRDD3 on 6 matching bases. Germline V gene lookup returns CDR1 GEAIGNYY and CDR2 EKD. The CDR3 has 15 amino acids. The CDR3 here is CACNTMGSGEGKLIF. CDR3 nucleotide sequence: TGTGCCTGTAACACCATGGGGTCTGGGGAAGGTAAACTCATCTTT.

This clone was detected a few times. The chain has TRDV2 and TRDJ1, with a weak D call TRDD3 (5 bases). The ends were cut back, 0 bases at V and 0 bases at J, with 19 bases in the middle. This CDR3 spans 18 amino acids. Germline-derived CDR1 and CDR2 are GEAIGNYY and EKD. The CDR3 region is CACDTLSQRGFYTDKLIF. In DNA form, the CDR3 reads TGTGCCTGTGACACCCTATCACAGAGGGGGTTCTACACCGATAAACTCATCTTT.